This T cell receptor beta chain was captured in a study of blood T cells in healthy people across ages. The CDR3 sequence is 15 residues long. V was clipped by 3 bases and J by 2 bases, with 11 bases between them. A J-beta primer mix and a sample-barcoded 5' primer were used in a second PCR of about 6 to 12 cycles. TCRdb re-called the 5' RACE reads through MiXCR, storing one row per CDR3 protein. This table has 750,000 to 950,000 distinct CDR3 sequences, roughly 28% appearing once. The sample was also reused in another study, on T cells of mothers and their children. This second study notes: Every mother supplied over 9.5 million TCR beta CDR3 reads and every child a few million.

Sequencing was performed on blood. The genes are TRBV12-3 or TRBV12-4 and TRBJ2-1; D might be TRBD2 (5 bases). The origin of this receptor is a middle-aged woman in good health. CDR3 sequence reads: CASSFVGKTYNEQFF. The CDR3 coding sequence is TGTGCCAGCAGTTTTGTCGGGAAAACCTACAATGAGCAGTTCTTC.